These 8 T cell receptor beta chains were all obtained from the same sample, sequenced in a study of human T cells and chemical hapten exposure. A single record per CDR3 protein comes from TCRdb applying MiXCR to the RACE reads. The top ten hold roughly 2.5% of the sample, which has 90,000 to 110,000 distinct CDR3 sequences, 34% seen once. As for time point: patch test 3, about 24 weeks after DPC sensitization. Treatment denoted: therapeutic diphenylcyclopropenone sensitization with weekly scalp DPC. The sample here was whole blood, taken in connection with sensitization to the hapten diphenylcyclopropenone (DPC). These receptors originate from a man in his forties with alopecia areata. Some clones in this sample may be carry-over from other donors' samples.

CDR3 sequence reads: CSARDLGLAGGPDTQYF. DNA for the CDR3: TGCAGTGCTAGAGATCTAGGACTAGCGGGAGGGCCGGATACGCAGTATTTT. The chain has TRBV20-1 and TRBJ2-3; TRBD2 aligns across 15 bases. V lost 0 bases to trimming and J lost 6 bases; unmatched junction nucleotides: 7. Germline CDR1 DFQATT, CDR2 SNEGSKA (reference sequence). The CDR3 extends over 17 amino acids.

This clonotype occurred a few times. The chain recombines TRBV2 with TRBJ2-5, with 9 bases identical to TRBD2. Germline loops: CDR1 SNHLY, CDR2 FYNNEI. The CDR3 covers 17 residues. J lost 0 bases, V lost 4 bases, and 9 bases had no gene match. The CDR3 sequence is CASSAASGAKYQETQYF. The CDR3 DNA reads TGTGCCAGCAGTGCGGCTAGCGGGGCGAAGTACCAAGAGACCCAGTACTTC. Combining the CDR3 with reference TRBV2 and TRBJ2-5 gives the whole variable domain EPEVTQTPSHQVTQMGQEVILRCVPISNHLYFYWYRQILGQKVEFLVSFYNNEISEKSEIFDDQFSVERPDGSNFTLKIRSTKLEDSAMYFCASSAASGAKYQETQYFGPGTRLLVL.

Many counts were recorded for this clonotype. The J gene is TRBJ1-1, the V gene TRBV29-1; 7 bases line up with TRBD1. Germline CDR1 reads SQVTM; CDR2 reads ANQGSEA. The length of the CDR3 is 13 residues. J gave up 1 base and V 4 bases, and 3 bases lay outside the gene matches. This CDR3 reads CSVGRGRNTEAFF. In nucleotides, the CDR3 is TGCAGCGTTGGAAGGGGGCGGAACACTGAAGCTTTCTTT.

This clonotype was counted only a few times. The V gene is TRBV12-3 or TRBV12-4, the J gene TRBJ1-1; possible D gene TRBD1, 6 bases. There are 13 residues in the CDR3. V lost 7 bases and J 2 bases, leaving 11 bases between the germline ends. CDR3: CASTGQLNTEAFF. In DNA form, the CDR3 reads TGTGCCAGCACCGGACAGCTAAACACTGAAGCTTTCTTT.

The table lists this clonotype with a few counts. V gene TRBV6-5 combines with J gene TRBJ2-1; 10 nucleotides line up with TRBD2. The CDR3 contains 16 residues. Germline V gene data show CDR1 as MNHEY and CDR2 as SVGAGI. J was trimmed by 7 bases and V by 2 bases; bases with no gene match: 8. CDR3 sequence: CASSYALAGSGNEQFF. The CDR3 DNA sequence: TGTGCCAGCAGTTACGCACTAGCGGGAAGTGGGAATGAGCAGTTCTTC.

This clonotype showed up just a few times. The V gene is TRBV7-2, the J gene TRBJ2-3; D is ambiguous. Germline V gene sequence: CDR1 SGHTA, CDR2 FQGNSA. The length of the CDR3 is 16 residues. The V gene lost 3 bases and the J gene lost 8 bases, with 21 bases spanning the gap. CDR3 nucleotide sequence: TGTGCCAGCAGCTTGCTGTTCCGCCTGATCCCAGCTACGCAGTATTTT. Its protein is CASSLLFRLIPATQYF. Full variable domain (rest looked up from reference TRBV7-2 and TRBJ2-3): GAGVSQSPSNKVTEKGKDVELRCDPISGHTALYWYRQSLGQGLEFLIYFQGNSAPDKSGLPSDRFSAERTGGSVSTLTIQRTQQEDSAVYLCASSLLFRLIPATQYFGPGTRLTVL.

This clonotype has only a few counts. The CDR3 coding sequence is TGTGCCATCAGTTCCAAGAATTCTTACGAGCAGTACGTC. Its translation is CAISSKNSYEQYV. This chain joins TRBV10-3 and TRBJ2-7; D is unresolved. Trimming stripped 5 bases from V and 4 bases from J, with 12 bases between. Germline loops: CDR1 ENHRY, CDR2 SYGVKD. The CDR3 sequence is 13 residues long.

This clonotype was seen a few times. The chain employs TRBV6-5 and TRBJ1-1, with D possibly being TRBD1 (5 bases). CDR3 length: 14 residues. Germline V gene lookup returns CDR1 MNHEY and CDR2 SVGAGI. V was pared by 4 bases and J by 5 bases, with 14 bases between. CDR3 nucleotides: TGTGCCAGCAGTTCCACGGAGGGGCTGACTGAAGCTTTCTTT. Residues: CASSSTEGLTEAFF.